These T cell receptor beta chains were read from a single sample in a study of T cells in localized non-small cell lung cancer. Sequenced by immunoSEQ multiplex PCR; TCRdb stores in-frame clones only, minus some. In the table there are around 100,000 clones, about 91% of which are singletons. The material was peripheral blood, obtained before any cancer treatment. The source of these receptors is a man aged 35 to 69 with stage I squamous cell lung carcinoma. CDR3s include the opening cysteine and the closing phenylalanine or tryptophan. The D gene is left open where the match is weak. Size is omitted from some rows. Given values are once, few, many or a class for expanded clones.

TRBJ1-5 | . | TRBV7-8 | . | TGTGCCAGCAGCTTAGTACAGGGAGTTCAGCCCCAGCATTTT | CASSLVQGVQPQHF
TRBJ1-4 | once | TRBV5-1 | . | TGCGCCAGCAGCTTGGGTTTGGGGGCTTTAGGTGAGGAAAAACTGTTTTTT | CASSLGLGALGEEKLFF
TRBJ1-1 | . | TRBV5-1 | . | TGCGCCAGCAGCCCCCTTTGGGGACTGATGAACACTGAAGCTTTCTTT | CASSPLWGLMNTEAFF
TRBJ1-5 | . | TRBV7-7 | . | TGTGCCAGCAGCTTATTGGAGGGACAGCCCCAGCATTTT | CASSLLEGQPQHF
TRBJ1-1 | . | TRBV18 | . | TGTGCCAGCTCACCTAAGACAGCTAAGTCTGTGACTGAAGCTTTCTTT | CASSPKTAKSVTEAFF
TRBJ1-4 | . | TRBV4-2 | . | TGTGCCAGCAGCCAAGATCGAGTCAGAGCCACAACTAATGAAAAACTGTTTTTT | CASSQDRVRATTNEKLFF
TRBJ1-2 | . | TRBV5-6 | TRBD1 | TGTGCCAGCAGCTCCGACAGGGGCTATGGCTACACCTTC | CASSSDRGYGYTF
TRBJ1-5 | . | TRBV19 | TRBD1 | TGTGCCAGTAGGCGGACAGGTAACAATCAGCCCCAGCATTTT | CASRRTGNNQPQHF
TRBJ1-1 | . | TRBV28 | TRBD1 | TGTGCCAGCAGTTTCTCAGGGGGCAGGGGCACTGAAGCTTTCTTT | CASSFSGGRGTEAFF
TRBJ2-5 | . | TRBV5-6 | . | TGTGCCAGCAGCTCCCAAGAGACCCAGTACTTC | CASSSQETQYF
TRBJ1-1 | . | TRBV7-9 | TRBD1 | TGTGCCAGCAGCTCGCCCAACCAGGGGGCAGCTGAAGCTTTCTTT | CASSSPNQGAAEAFF
TRBJ2-5 | . | TRBV4-1 | . | TGCGCCAGCAGCCAGGCTCCGTTGAGGGGCCAAGAGACCCAGTACTTC | CASSQAPLRGQETQYF
TRBJ1-1 | once | TRBV18 | . | TGTGCCAGCTCACCGGACATGAACACTGAAGCTTTCTTT | CASSPDMNTEAFF
TRBJ1-6 | . | TRBV27 | . | TGTGCCAGCAGTTTAGAGGCCGCGAATTCACCCCTCCACTTT | CASSLEAANSPLHF
TRBJ2-5 | . | TRBV5-1 | . | TGCGCCAGCAGCGCCGGGGGTACCCAAGAGACCCAGTACTTC | CASSAGGTQETQYF
TRBJ2-7 | . | TRBV6-5 | . | TGTGCCAGCAGAACTACCTACGAGCAGTACTTC | CASRTTYEQYF
TRBJ1-4 | . | TRBV4-1 | TRBD1 | TGCGCCAGCAGCCAAGCCTCCAGGGGGCGGGGTGAAAAACTGTTTTTT | CASSQASRGRGEKLFF
TRBJ2-5 | . | TRBV7-7 | TRBD2 | TGTGCCAGCAGCTTATTCGGACTAGAAGAGACCCAGTACTTC | CASSLFGLEETQYF
TRBJ1-1 | . | TRBV5-6 | TRBD1 | TGTGCCAGCAGCGGGACAGGTATGAACACTGAAGCTTTCTTT | CASSGTGMNTEAFF
TRBJ1-1 | . | TRBV10-3 | TRBD1 | TGTGCCATCAGTGGGACAGGGAACACTGAAGCTTTCTTT | CAISGTGNTEAFF
TRBJ2-7 | . | TRBV7-9 | . | TGTGCCAGCAGCTTATGGGACAAATCCTACGAGCAGTACTTC | CASSLWDKSYEQYF
TRBJ2-7 | . | TRBV2 | TRBD1 | TGTGCCGGGACAGGGGACTCCGGGGGGCAGTACTTC | CAGTGDSGGQYF
TRBJ2-3 | . | TRBV5-1 | . | TGCGCCAGCAGCTTGGGTTCGACAGCTATCACAGATACGCAGTATTTT | CASSLGSTAITDTQYF
TRBJ1-5 | once | TRBV4-1 | TRBD1 | TGCGCCAGCAGCCAAGGGGAGGGGGCGGGCAATCAGCCCCAGCATTTT | CASSQGEGAGNQPQHF
TRBJ1-1 | . | TRBV5-1 | . | TGCGCCAGCAGGCCCTTGGACCTTATGAACACTGAAGCTTTCTTT | CASRPLDLMNTEAFF
TRBJ2-5 | . | TRBV5-1 | . | TGCGCCAGCAGCGACACCATCGTGGGGGCCCAGTACTTC | CASSDTIVGAQYF
TRBJ1-4 | . | TRBV14 | . | TGTGCCAGCAGCCGACGTATCGAGGACCTGGGGGAAAAACTGTTTTTT | CASSRRIEDLGEKLFF
TRBJ2-7 | . | TRBV11-2 | TRBD2 | TGTGCCAGCAGCTTAGGGGGGGAGGGCTTAAGCTCCTACGAGCAGTACTTC | CASSLGGEGLSSYEQYF
TRBJ2-3 | . | TRBV5-4 | . | TGTGCCAGCAGCTTGGATGCCTTACCCCCCACAGATACGCAGTATTTT | CASSLDALPPTDTQYF